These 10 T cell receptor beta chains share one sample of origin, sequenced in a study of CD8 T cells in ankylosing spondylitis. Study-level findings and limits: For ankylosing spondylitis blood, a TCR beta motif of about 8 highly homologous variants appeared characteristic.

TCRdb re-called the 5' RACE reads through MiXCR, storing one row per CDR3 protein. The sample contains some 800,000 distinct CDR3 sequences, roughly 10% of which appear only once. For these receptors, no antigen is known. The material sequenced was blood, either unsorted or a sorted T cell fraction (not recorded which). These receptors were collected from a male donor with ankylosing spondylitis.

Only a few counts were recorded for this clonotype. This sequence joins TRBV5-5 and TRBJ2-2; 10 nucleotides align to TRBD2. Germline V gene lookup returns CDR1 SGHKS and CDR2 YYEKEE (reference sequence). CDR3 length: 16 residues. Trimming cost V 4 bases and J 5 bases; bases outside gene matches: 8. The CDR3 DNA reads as TGTGCCAGCAGCCTTATAGCGGGAGGTGGAACCGGGGAGCTGTTTTTT. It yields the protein CASSLIAGGGTGELFF.

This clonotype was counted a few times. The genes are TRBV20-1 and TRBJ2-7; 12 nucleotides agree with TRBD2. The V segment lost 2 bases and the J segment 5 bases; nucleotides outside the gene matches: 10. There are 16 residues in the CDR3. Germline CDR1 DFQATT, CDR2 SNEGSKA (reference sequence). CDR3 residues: CSARNQLAGGTDEQYF. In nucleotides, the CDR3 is TGCAGTGCTAGAAATCAACTAGCGGGGGGAACGGACGAGCAGTACTTC.

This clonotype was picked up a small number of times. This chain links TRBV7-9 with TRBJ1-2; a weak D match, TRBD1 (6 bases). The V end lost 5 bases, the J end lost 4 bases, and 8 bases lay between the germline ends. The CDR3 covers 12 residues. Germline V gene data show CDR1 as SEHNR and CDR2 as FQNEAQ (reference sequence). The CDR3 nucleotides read TGTGCCAGCAGCCGACAGGCCTATGGCTACACCTTC. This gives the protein CASSRQAYGYTF.

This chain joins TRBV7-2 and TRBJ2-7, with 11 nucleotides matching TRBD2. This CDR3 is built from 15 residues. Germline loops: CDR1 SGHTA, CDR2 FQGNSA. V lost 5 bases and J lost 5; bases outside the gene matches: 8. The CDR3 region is CTSSRTSGSFDEQYF. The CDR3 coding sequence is TGTACCAGCAGCCGCACTAGCGGGAGCTTTGACGAGCAGTACTTC.

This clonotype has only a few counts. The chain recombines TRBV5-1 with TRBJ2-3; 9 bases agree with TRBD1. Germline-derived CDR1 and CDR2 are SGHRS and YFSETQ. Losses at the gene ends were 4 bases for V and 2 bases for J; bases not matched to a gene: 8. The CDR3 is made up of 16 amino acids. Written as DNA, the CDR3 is TGCGCCAGCAGCCACTCCGGGACAGGGCACACAGATACGCAGTATTTT. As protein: CASSHSGTGHTDTQYF.

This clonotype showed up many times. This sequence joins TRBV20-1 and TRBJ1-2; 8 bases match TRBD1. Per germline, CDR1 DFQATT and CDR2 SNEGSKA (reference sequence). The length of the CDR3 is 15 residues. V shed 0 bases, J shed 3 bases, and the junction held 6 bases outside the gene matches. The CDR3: CSARDLTGGDYGYTF. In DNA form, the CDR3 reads TGCAGTGCTAGAGATCTAACAGGGGGAGACTATGGCTACACCTTC.

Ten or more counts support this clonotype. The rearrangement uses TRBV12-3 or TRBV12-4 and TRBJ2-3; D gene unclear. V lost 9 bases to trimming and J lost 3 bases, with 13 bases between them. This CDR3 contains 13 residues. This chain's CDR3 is CASGNIGTDTQYF. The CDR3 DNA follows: TGTGCCAGTGGGAATATTGGGACAGATACGCAGTATTTT.

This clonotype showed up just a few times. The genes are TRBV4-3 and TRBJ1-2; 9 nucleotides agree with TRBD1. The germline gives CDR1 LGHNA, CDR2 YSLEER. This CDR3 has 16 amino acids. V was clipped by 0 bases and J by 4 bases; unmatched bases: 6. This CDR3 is CASSQEIGTGRYGYTF. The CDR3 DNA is TGCGCCAGCAGCCAAGAAATAGGGACAGGGCGCTATGGCTACACCTTC.

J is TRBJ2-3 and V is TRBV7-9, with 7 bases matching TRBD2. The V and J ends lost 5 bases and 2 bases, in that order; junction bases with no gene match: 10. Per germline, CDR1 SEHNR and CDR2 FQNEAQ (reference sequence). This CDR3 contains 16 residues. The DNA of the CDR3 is TGTGCCAGCAGCCTATCCGCGGGGACTACCACAGATACGCAGTATTTT. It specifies CASSLSAGTTTDTQYF.

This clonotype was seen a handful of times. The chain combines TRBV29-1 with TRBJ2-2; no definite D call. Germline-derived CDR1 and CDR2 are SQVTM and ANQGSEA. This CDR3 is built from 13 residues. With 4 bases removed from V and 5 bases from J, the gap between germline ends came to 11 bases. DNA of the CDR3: TGCAGCGTTGCCCCCGGACGGACCGGGGAGCTGTTTTTT. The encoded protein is CSVAPGRTGELFF.